Only one count was recorded for the clone carrying this T cell receptor beta chain. These data belong to a study of technical replicates of blood from several donors. Clones were read by immunoSEQ multiplex PCR, and TCRdb kept only the in-frame ones, dropping some. The repertoire includes around 80,000 clones, nearly 98% of them detected once, and around 0.15% sits in the top ten. In germline, CDR1 is SGDLS, CDR2 YYNGEE. V dropped 0 bases and J dropped 3 bases, with 9 bases sitting between them. CDR3 size: 14 residues. This chain uses TRBV9 with TRBJ1-1; possibly TRBD1 for D (5 bases). The sample consisted of T cells isolated from PBMCs. The origin of this receptor is a human donor in good health. The CDR3 nucleotides are TGTGCCAGCAGCGTAGGTACCAGGGACACTGAAGCTTTCTTT. Encoded protein: CASSVGTRDTEAFF.